A selection of T cell receptor beta chains follows, all from one sample in a study of blood T cell repertoires in COVID-19. The assay was immunoSEQ multiplex PCR, and TCRdb's table has in-frame clones only and misses some. This table has 90,000 to 100,000 clones, approximately 86% appearing once. The sequenced sample consisted of peripheral blood. Source of these receptors: a man older than 75 with acute or convalescent COVID-19. Each CDR3 is given with its conserved first and last residue. Each record gives: D gene, J gene, V gene, clone size, CDR3 protein, CDR3 DNA. The D gene is left open where the match is weak. Only some rows state a clone size, as once, few, many or a class for expanded clones.

D gene: TRBD2
J gene: TRBJ2-1
V gene: TRBV7-9
clone size: -
CDR3 protein: CASSVAGGPNEQFF
CDR3 DNA: TGTGCCAGCAGCGTAGCGGGAGGACCGAATGAGCAGTTCTTC

D gene: -
J gene: TRBJ2-3
V gene: TRBV5-4
clone size: -
CDR3 protein: CASSLEASPSTDTQYF
CDR3 DNA: TGTGCCAGCAGCTTGGAGGCTAGCCCAAGCACAGATACGCAGTATTTT

D gene: TRBD2
J gene: TRBJ2-2
V gene: TRBV4-3
clone size: -
CDR3 protein: CASSPTSGANTGELFF
CDR3 DNA: TGCGCCAGCAGCCCTACTAGCGGCGCGAACACCGGGGAGCTGTTTTTT

D gene: -
J gene: TRBJ2-7
V gene: TRBV5-4
clone size: -
CDR3 protein: CASSLDRYEQYF
CDR3 DNA: TGTGCCAGCAGCTTGGACAGGTACGAGCAGTACTTC

D gene: -
J gene: TRBJ2-7
V gene: TRBV6-5
clone size: few
CDR3 protein: CASIGLAAMSYEQYF
CDR3 DNA: TGTGCCAGCATTGGGTTGGCAGCGATGTCCTACGAGCAGTACTTC

D gene: -
J gene: TRBJ1-1
V gene: TRBV7-9
clone size: few
CDR3 protein: CASRNSRDMLGNTEAFF
CDR3 DNA: TGTGCCAGCAGGAATTCCCGGGACATGTTAGGGAACACTGAAGCTTTCTTT

D gene: -
J gene: TRBJ2-3
V gene: TRBV1
clone size: -
CDR3 protein: CTSSQDLTSGRVSTDTQYF
CDR3 DNA: TGCACCAGCAGCCAAGATTTGACTAGCGGGAGAGTTTCTACAGATACGCAGTATTTT

D gene: TRBD1
J gene: TRBJ1-1
V gene: TRBV27
clone size: once
CDR3 protein: CASSPWDRWGTEAFF
CDR3 DNA: TGTGCCAGCAGTCCCTGGGACAGGTGGGGGACTGAAGCTTTCTTT

D gene: TRBD2
J gene: TRBJ2-7
V gene: TRBV28
clone size: -
CDR3 protein: CASSTRTSGSPYEQYF
CDR3 DNA: TGTGCCAGCAGTACACGGACTAGCGGGAGCCCCTACGAGCAGTACTTC

D gene: TRBD2
J gene: TRBJ2-1
V gene: TRBV10-1
clone size: once
CDR3 protein: CAIWTSSPLSSYNEQFF
CDR3 DNA: TGCGCCATCTGGACTAGCTCCCCGTTAAGCTCCTACAATGAGCAGTTCTTC

D gene: TRBD2
J gene: TRBJ2-7
V gene: TRBV11-3
clone size: -
CDR3 protein: CASGIAGSYEQYF
CDR3 DNA: TGTGCCAGCGGTATAGCGGGTTCTTACGAGCAGTACTTC

D gene: TRBD2
J gene: TRBJ2-1
V gene: TRBV19
clone size: -
CDR3 protein: CASSMYRLADSRYNEQFF
CDR3 DNA: TGTGCCAGTAGTATGTACAGACTAGCGGATTCTAGGTACAATGAGCAGTTCTTC

D gene: TRBD1
J gene: TRBJ1-3
V gene: TRBV7-8
clone size: -
CDR3 protein: CASSLEGAPGSTIYF
CDR3 DNA: TGTGCCAGCAGCTTAGAGGGGGCCCCTGGAAGCACCATATATTTT

D gene: -
J gene: TRBJ2-2
V gene: TRBV5-4
clone size: -
CDR3 protein: CASSNNPGLETGELFF
CDR3 DNA: TGTGCCAGCAGCAACAATCCGGGACTCGAAACCGGGGAGCTGTTTTTT

D gene: -
J gene: TRBJ2-6
V gene: TRBV5-1
clone size: once
CDR3 protein: CASSLRNQGFLSGANVLTF
CDR3 DNA: TGCGCCAGCAGCTTAAGAAATCAGGGGTTTCTCTCTGGGGCTAACGTCCTGACTTTC

D gene: -
J gene: TRBJ1-6
V gene: TRBV7-3
clone size: -
CDR3 protein: CASSFTDNSPLHF
CDR3 DNA: TGTGCCAGCAGCTTCACAGACAATTCACCCCTCCACTTT

D gene: TRBD2
J gene: TRBJ2-1
V gene: TRBV4-3
clone size: -
CDR3 protein: CASSQDFSGRANEQFF
CDR3 DNA: TGCGCCAGCAGCCAAGATTTTAGCGGGAGGGCGAATGAGCAGTTCTTC